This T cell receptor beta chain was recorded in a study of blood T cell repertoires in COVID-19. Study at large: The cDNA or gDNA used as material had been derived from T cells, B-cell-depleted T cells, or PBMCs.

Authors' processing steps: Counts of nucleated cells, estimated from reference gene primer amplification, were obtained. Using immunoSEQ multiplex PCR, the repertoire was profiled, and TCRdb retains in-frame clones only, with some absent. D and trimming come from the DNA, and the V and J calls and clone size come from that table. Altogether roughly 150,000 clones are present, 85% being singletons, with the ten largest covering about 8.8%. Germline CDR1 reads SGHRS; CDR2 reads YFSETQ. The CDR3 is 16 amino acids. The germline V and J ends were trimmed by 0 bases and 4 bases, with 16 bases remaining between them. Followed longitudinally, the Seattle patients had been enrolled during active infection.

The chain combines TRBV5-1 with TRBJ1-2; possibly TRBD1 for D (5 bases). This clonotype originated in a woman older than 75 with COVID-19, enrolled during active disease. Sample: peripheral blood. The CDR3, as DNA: TGCGCCAGCAGCTTGGCGGGGCAGGGAGGTGTCTATGGCTACACCTTC. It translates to CASSLAGQGGVYGYTF.